These 20 T cell receptor beta chains came from one sample sequenced in a study of OX40 agonist ivuxolimab in advanced cancers. The repertoire was sequenced with immunoSEQ multiplex PCR; TCRdb's copy has only in-frame clones and lacks some. The sample lists roughly 36,000 clones, around four fifths seen once, with 21% in the top ten. Sequencing used CD4+ or CD8+ T cells sorted from blood, obtained in a trial of the OX40 agonist ivuxolimab. The receptors stem from an adult with an advanced solid tumor such as melanoma, head and neck, liver or kidney cancer.

The V gene is TRBV29-1, the J gene TRBJ2-7; D remains unclear. Trimming removed 6 bases from V and 2 bases from J, with 14 bases in between. CDR1 and CDR2 (germline): SQVTM, ANQGSEA. This CDR3 spans 13 amino acids. In nucleotides, the CDR3 is TGCAGCGTGATAGGCTCTACAGCCTACGAGCAGTACTTC. Its translation: CSVIGSTAYEQYF.

The chain joins TRBV27 to TRBJ1-5; TRBD1 matches at 9 bases. Germline V gene lookup returns CDR1 MNHEY and CDR2 SMNVEV (reference sequence). V dropped 5 bases and J dropped 6; count of bases not matched to a gene: 5. The CDR3 has 14 amino acids. CDR3 in amino acids: CASSTTGGIQPQHF. The CDR3 nucleotides are TGTGCCAGCAGTACTACAGGGGGCATTCAGCCCCAGCATTTT.

V and J are TRBV28 and TRBJ2-7; D is ambiguous. V was cut by 5 bases and J by 3 bases, with 11 bases left in between. This CDR3 region has 13 residues. Germline lookup yields CDR1 MDHEN and CDR2 SYDVKM. CDR3 sequence: CASSGSPSYEQYF. The CDR3, as DNA: TGTGCCAGCAGTGGTTCCCCCAGCTACGAGCAGTACTTC.

This clone was observed a single time. As DNA, the CDR3 is TGTGCCATCAGTGTGGGAACAGGGGCGTCGAACACTGAAGCTTTCTTT. This encodes CAISVGTGASNTEAFF. The J gene is TRBJ1-1, the V gene TRBV10-3, with 7 bases that match TRBD1. This CDR3 region has 16 residues. Looked up from germline, CDR1 is ENHRY and CDR2 is SYGVKD. The ends lost 4 bases at V and 1 base at J; junction bases unmatched: 9.

The chain recombines TRBV6-6 with TRBJ2-1; D is perhaps TRBD1 (7 bases). Germline CDR1 MNHNY, CDR2 SVGAGI (reference sequence). This CDR3 is built from 15 residues. V lost 6 bases to trimming and J lost 4 bases, with 16 bases between them. CDR3 sequence: CASSHRGGGYNEQFF. For the CDR3, the DNA is TGTGCCAGCAGCCACAGGGGAGGCGGGTACAATGAGCAGTTCTTC.

Only one count was recorded for this clone. The rearrangement uses TRBV5-6 and TRBJ1-1, with D possibly being TRBD1 (5 bases). The CDR3 totals 13 residues. Germline values: CDR1 SGHDT, CDR2 YYEEEE. V lost 4 bases, J lost 6 bases, and 13 bases lay in between. As DNA, the CDR3 is TGTGCCAGCAGCGGGGGACGAATCGCTGAAGCTTTCTTT. It specifies CASSGGRIAEAFF.

The chain links TRBV28 to TRBJ2-3; D may match TRBD1 or TRBD2 (5 bases each). Between the trimmed V and J ends, which lost 5 bases and 2 bases, there was a span of 14 bases. CDR1 MDHEN and CDR2 SYDVKM come from the germline V gene. The CDR3 runs 15 residues. CDR3 protein: CASSPGTLLTDTQYF. CDR3 DNA: TGTGCCAGCAGTCCCGGGACCCTCCTCACAGATACGCAGTATTTT.

The gene calls are TRBV18 and TRBJ2-6; TRBD1 agrees at 11 bases. This CDR3 spans 17 amino acids. Germline lookup yields CDR1 KGHSH and CDR2 LQKENI. Trimming took 3 bases from V and 3 from J; bases not matched to a gene: 4. The CDR3 protein is CASSPRTGGGGANVLTF. DNA for the CDR3: TGTGCCAGCTCACCTCGGACAGGGGGCGGTGGGGCCAACGTCCTGACTTTC.

This clone appeared a few times. CDR3 in amino acids: CASSLRTGHSYEQYF. The CDR3 nucleotides read TGTGCCAGCAGCCTTCGGACAGGGCATTCCTACGAGCAGTACTTC. This sequence joins TRBV11-1 and TRBJ2-7; TRBD1 agrees at 8 bases. V dropped 5 bases and J dropped 1; count of bases not matched to a gene: 7. The germline V gene encodes CDR1 SGHAT and CDR2 FQDESV (reference sequence). The CDR3 totals 15 residues.

The gene calls are TRBV28 and TRBJ1-5; D unresolved. Germline CDR1 and CDR2: MDHEN and SYDVKM. This CDR3 has 14 amino acids. V was shortened by 5 bases and J by 6 bases, with 14 bases between the two germline ends. The CDR3 here is CASSTIRRGQPQHF. CDR3 DNA sequence: TGTGCCAGCAGTACAATTCGTCGCGGTCAGCCCCAGCATTTT.

This sequence joins TRBV29-1 and TRBJ2-7, with unresolved D. V was pared by 6 bases and J by 2 bases, with 17 bases between. The CDR3 contains 14 residues. Looked up from germline, CDR1 is SQVTM and CDR2 is ANQGSEA. The CDR3: CSVEQNQFPYEQYF. DNA of the CDR3: TGCAGCGTGGAACAGAACCAATTTCCCTACGAGCAGTACTTC.

The chain uses TRBV4-1 and TRBJ1-3, with D tentatively TRBD1 (5 bases). Trimming removed 3 bases at V and 0 bases at J, with 18 bases between. This CDR3 contains 18 residues. The germline V gene encodes CDR1 MGHRA and CDR2 YSYEKL. As DNA, the CDR3 is TGCGCCAGCAGCCAGGCCGCGGGACGCAGGACCTCTGGAAACACCATATATTTT. Its translation: CASSQAAGRRTSGNTIYF.

V is TRBV12-1 and J is TRBJ2-1. TRBV12-1 is an annotated pseudogene. The CDR3 extends over 11 amino acids. The CDR3 nucleotides are TGTGCCAGCAGCTTTCACAATGAGCAGTTCTTC. Translated: CASSFHNEQFF.

The rearrangement links TRBV29-1 to TRBJ2-1; D ambiguous. V was cut by 5 bases and J by 8 bases, with 10 bases left in between. Germline loops: CDR1 SQVTM, CDR2 ANQGSEA. The CDR3 extends over 11 amino acids. The CDR3 coding sequence is TGCAGCGTTTCGAGGTCGGATGAGCAGTTCTTC. Residues: CSVSRSDEQFF.

The chain combines TRBV4-3 with TRBJ2-1, with D uncertain. CDR3 length equals 13 residues. Trimming pared 1 base from V and 4 bases from J, leaving 5 bases between. Germline CDR1 LGHNA, CDR2 YSLEER. The CDR3 DNA reads as TGCGCCAGCAGCCAAGTAGGGTACAATGAGCAGTTCTTC. Its protein is CASSQVGYNEQFF.

Here the CDR3 DNA reads TGTGCCATCAGCCGAACAGGAATCTCTGGAAACACCATATATTTT. It encodes CAISRTGISGNTIYF. The chain employs TRBV10-3 and TRBJ1-3, with D possibly being TRBD1 (5 bases). Between the trimmed V and J ends, which lost 6 bases and 0 bases, there was a span of 12 bases. Looked up from germline, CDR1 is ENHRY and CDR2 is SYGVKD. The CDR3 is 15 amino acids.

The sample holds one count of this clone. This chain uses TRBV4-1 with TRBJ1-6; 11 bases agree with TRBD1. The V gene end was trimmed by 6 bases and the J gene end by 9 bases; junction bases not matched to a gene: 13. The germline V gene encodes CDR1 MGHRA and CDR2 YSYEKL. This CDR3 contains 17 residues. The CDR3 sequence: CASSSPAGQGETSPLHF. The CDR3, as DNA: TGCGCCAGCAGTTCCCCTGCGGGACAGGGGGAGACTTCACCCCTCCACTTT.

The V gene is TRBV19, the J gene TRBJ2-5, with 7 bases aligning to TRBD2. The last part of the DNA fits TRBJ2-7 better; the J call may be wrong. Germline loops: CDR1 LNHDA, CDR2 SQIVND (reference sequence). The CDR3 extends over 13 amino acids. Here the CDR3 reads CASGPGRSYEQYF. The CDR3, as DNA: TGTGCCAGCGGCCCCGGGAGGTCCTACGAGCAGTACTTC.

The table lists this clone with a count of one. This chain links TRBV28 with TRBJ1-1, with 7 bases identical to TRBD1. The CDR3 has 14 residues. With V trimmed by 5 bases and J by 2 bases, 5 bases remained unmatched. Germline CDR1 MDHEN, CDR2 SYDVKM. CDR3: CASSIGTANTEAFF. CDR3 in DNA: TGTGCCAGCAGTATTGGGACAGCAAACACTGAAGCTTTCTTT.

The V and J genes are TRBV19 and TRBJ2-5, with 7 nucleotides matching TRBD2. CDR1 is LNHDA and CDR2 is SQIVND in the germline V gene (reference sequence). The J segment lost 4 bases and the V segment lost 6 bases, leaving 8 bases of the junction unmatched. CDR3 size: 14 residues. DNA for the CDR3: TGTGCCAGTAGCTCCCGGACTAGAACAGAGACCCAGTACTTC. It translates to CASSSRTRTETQYF.